This T cell receptor beta chain comes out of a study of blood T cell repertoires in COVID-19. In the authors' methods: Amplified reference gene primers provided the basis for estimating nucleated cell counts. The protocol was immunoSEQ multiplex PCR, while the TCRdb copy is restricted to in-frame clones and leaves out a portion. D and trimming were read from the DNA, whereas the V and J calls and clone size are those reported in that table. The top ten hold around 6.6% of the sample, which has fewer than 250,000 clones, approximately 90% seen once. Trimming removed 4 bases from V and 4 bases from J, with 23 bases in between. There are 17 residues in the CDR3. Germline lookup yields CDR1 MNHNS and CDR2 SASEGT.

Sequenced sample: peripheral blood. The receptor was isolated from a middle-aged woman who had recovered from COVID-19. The J gene is TRBJ2-7, the V gene TRBV6-1; D might be TRBD1 (5 bases). The CDR3 nucleotides read TGTGCCAGCAGTGTATTTCGACAGAACAAGCTACTTTACGAGCAGTACTTC. It specifies CASSVFRQNKLLYEQYF.